This T cell receptor (beta chain) was identified during a study of T cell changes during pregnancy in multiple sclerosis. This clone has just one count. Germline V CDR1 and CDR2: MDHEN, SYDVKM. V was pared by 5 bases and J by 8 bases, with 18 bases between. The CDR3 sequence is 14 residues long. The protocol was immunoSEQ multiplex PCR, while the TCRdb copy is restricted to in-frame clones and leaves out a portion. The sample has approximately 98,000 clones, under 95% seen once. The TCR was taken from a female donor in good health, enrolled as a control in a pregnancy study. The rearrangement joins TRBV28 to TRBJ1-2, with D perhaps matching TRBD1 (5 bases). Specimen: peripheral blood, collected after pregnancy. CDR3 bases: TGTGCCAGCAGTCTAAACCCCACAACAGGAGGCTACACCTTC. It codes for CASSLNPTTGGYTF.